Listed here are 19 T cell receptor beta chains from one sample, sequenced in a study of cytomegalovirus exposure and HLA in healthy donors. Using immunoSEQ multiplex PCR, the repertoire was profiled, and TCRdb retains in-frame clones only, with some absent. The sample consists of about 150,000 clones, 85% to 90% of them appearing once. The sample taken for sequencing was PBMCs. The receptor source for this set is a human donor in good health.

This clone appeared once. This sequence joins TRBV18 and TRBJ1-1; a possible D gene is TRBD1 (6 bases). Germline CDR1 KGHSH, CDR2 LQKENI. The CDR3 is 14 residues long. Trimming took off 0 bases at V and 8 bases at J, with 13 bases between the two ends. The CDR3 region has the DNA TGTGCCAGCTCACCACCGACTCGGACAGAGGAAGCTTTCTTT. It yields the protein CASSPPTRTEEAFF.

This rearrangement joins TRBV9 to TRBJ2-7, with TRBD2 identical over 9 bases. The germline V gene has CDR1 SGDLS and CDR2 YYNGEE. V shed 3 bases, J shed 5 bases, and the junction held 9 bases outside the gene matches. The CDR3 loop spans 15 amino acids. The CDR3 region has the DNA TGTGCCAGCAGCGGTAGCGGGAGTCCGTCGGACGAGCAGTACTTC. Translation gives CASSGSGSPSDEQYF.

This chain connects TRBV27 to TRBJ2-3; 9 nucleotides line up with TRBD1. The J segment lost 0 bases and the V segment lost 6 bases, leaving 4 bases of the junction unmatched. Germline V gene lookup returns CDR1 MNHEY and CDR2 SMNVEV (reference sequence). The CDR3 covers 15 residues. CDR3 bases: TGTGCCAGCAGCCCGACAGGGGGAAGCACAGATACGCAGTATTTT. Translation gives CASSPTGGSTDTQYF.

This chain joins TRBV29-1 and TRBJ2-1; D not certain. Trimming removed 1 base from V and 4 bases from J, with 5 bases in between. This CDR3 is 12 amino acids long. Germline V gene lookup returns CDR1 SQVTM and CDR2 ANQGSEA. The CDR3 bases are TGCAGCGTTGAAGTCCGGTACAATGAGCAGTTCTTC. Encoded protein: CSVEVRYNEQFF.

This clone turned up a few times. The chain couples TRBV7-8 to TRBJ2-1, with a weak D call TRBD2 (5 bases). The V end lost 1 base, the J end lost 5 bases, and 6 bases lay between the germline ends. The CDR3 loop spans 13 amino acids. CDR1 and CDR2 (germline): SGHVS, FQNEAQ. CDR3 nucleotides: TGTGCCAGCAGCTTAGGGAGGAACAATGAGCAGTTCTTC. The encoded protein is CASSLGRNNEQFF.

The chain has TRBV10-3 and TRBJ1-1; D is unresolved. The CDR3 extends over 13 amino acids. V was cut by 6 bases and J by 8 bases, with 16 bases left in between. Germline loops: CDR1 ENHRY, CDR2 SYGVKD. In DNA, the CDR3 is TGTGCCATCAGCAGCTTGACGGAGTCAGAAGCTTTCTTT. Translation: CAISSLTESEAFF.

The rearrangement uses TRBV14 and TRBJ1-2, with D unresolved. From germline, CDR1 is SGHDN and CDR2 FVKESK. The ends were cut back, 1 base at V and 7 bases at J, with 4 bases in the middle. The CDR3 spans 11 residues. This CDR3 is CASSQGLGYTF. In DNA, the CDR3 is TGTGCCAGCAGCCAAGGACTTGGCTACACCTTC.

This clone was detected only a few times. The chain couples TRBV6-6 to TRBJ1-5; a possible D gene is TRBD1 (5 bases). Looked up from germline, CDR1 is MNHNY and CDR2 is SVGAGI (reference sequence). V was trimmed by 2 bases and J by 0 bases, leaving 11 bases between them. The CDR3 has 16 residues. CDR3: CASSYAVGGSNQPQHF. CDR3 sequence (DNA): TGTGCCAGCAGTTACGCAGTCGGGGGTAGCAATCAGCCCCAGCATTTT.

This sequence joins TRBV25-1 and TRBJ2-5; D may be TRBD1 (6 bases). This CDR3 comprises 14 residues. Germline CDR1 is MGHDK and CDR2 is SYGVNS. Trimming stripped 8 bases from V and 3 bases from J, with 16 bases between. In DNA, the CDR3 is TGTGCCAGCGACCCGGGACAAGGAAAAGAGACCCAGTACTTC. Protein: CASDPGQGKETQYF.

This clone has only a few counts. The chain uses TRBV18 and TRBJ1-5; TRBD1 matches at 7 bases. V lost 6 bases, J lost 2 bases, and 4 bases stayed unmatched. Germline V lookup: CDR1 KGHSH, CDR2 LQKENI. This CDR3 has 14 residues. CDR3 sequence: CASSPGQGNQPQHF. CDR3 DNA: TGTGCCAGCTCGCCCGGACAGGGCAATCAGCCCCAGCATTTT. Based on the CDR3 plus reference TRBV18 and TRBJ1-5, the full variable domain is NAGVMQNPRHLVRRRGQEARLRCSPMKGHSHVYWYRQLPEEGLKFMVYLQKENIIDESGMPKERFSAEFPKEGPSILRIQQVVRGDSAAYFCASSPGQGNQPQHFGDGTRLSIL.

The chain couples TRBV29-1 to TRBJ2-3; 7 bases line up with TRBD1. V dropped 1 base and J dropped 3; count of bases not matched to a gene: 13. The length of the CDR3 is 17 residues. Germline lookup yields CDR1 SQVTM and CDR2 ANQGSEA. CDR3: CSVEGSDRAHHTDTQYF. In DNA, the CDR3 is TGCAGCGTTGAAGGTTCTGACAGGGCCCACCATACAGATACGCAGTATTTT.

This rearrangement joins TRBV5-1 to TRBJ2-1; TRBD2 matches 8 bases. The CDR3 consists of 14 residues. Trimming took 0 bases from V and 6 from J; bases not matched to a gene: 2. CDR1 is SGHRS, CDR2 YFSETQ, per germline. The CDR3 DNA is TGCGCCAGCAGCTTGGCCGGGGGGGGCAATGAGCAGTTCTTC. It yields the protein CASSLAGGGNEQFF.

The rearrangement joins TRBV4-2 to TRBJ2-5; 16 bases map to TRBD2. There are 19 residues in the CDR3. CDR1 LGHNA and CDR2 YNFKEQ come from the germline V gene. V shed 1 base and J 0 bases; nucleotides not matched to a gene: 5. CDR3 amino acids: CASSQGGTSGGVYQETQYF. CDR3 in DNA: TGTGCCAGCAGCCAAGGGGGGACTAGCGGGGGGGTGTACCAAGAGACCCAGTACTTC.

The chain combines TRBV4-1 with TRBJ1-4; 8 positions agree with TRBD1. J gave up 5 bases and V 4 bases, and 9 bases lay outside the gene matches. CDR1 and CDR2 from the germline V gene are MGHRA and YSYEKL. This CDR3 has 16 residues. The CDR3 bases are TGCGCCAGCAGCCCCGGGACAGGTTGGGGGAATGAAAAACTGTTTTTT. It is translated as CASSPGTGWGNEKLFF.

This clone was seen a single time. The rearrangement links TRBV13 to TRBJ2-1; no clear D. The germline V gene encodes CDR1 PRHDT and CDR2 FYEKMQ (reference sequence). The CDR3 loop spans 12 amino acids. V lost 5 bases and J lost 8, with 10 bases in between. Here the CDR3 DNA reads TGTGCCAGCAGCACGCTAGGCCATGAGCAGTTCTTC. This sequence encodes CASSTLGHEQFF.

The chain is built from TRBV5-1 and TRBJ1-3; a possible D gene is TRBD1 (6 bases). Germline V gives CDR1 SGHRS, CDR2 YFSETQ. This CDR3 spans 16 amino acids. Between the trimmed V and J ends, which lost 1 base and 0 bases, there was a span of 11 bases. The CDR3 DNA sequence: TGCGCCAGCAGCTTGAACACAGGGAGCTCTGGAAACACCATATATTTT. Residues: CASSLNTGSSGNTIYF.

This clone showed up just once. The CDR3 reads CASRASGGNPPETQYF. As DNA, the CDR3 is TGTGCCAGCAGGGCTAGCGGGGGGAATCCCCCTGAGACCCAGTACTTC. The chain employs TRBV2 and TRBJ2-5, with 11 bases identical to TRBD2. The CDR3 extends over 16 amino acids. With 6 bases clipped from V and 5 bases from J, the junction kept 11 bases outside the gene matches. The germline V gene has CDR1 SNHLY and CDR2 FYNNEI.

V is TRBV29-1 and J is TRBJ1-2; possibly TRBD1 for D (6 bases). The CDR3 loop spans 14 amino acids. Germline lookup yields CDR1 SQVTM and CDR2 ANQGSEA. V shed 1 base and J shed 3 bases, with 12 bases lying between them. CDR3 nucleotides: TGCAGCGTTGAAGGACAGAGGGGGTACTATGGCTACACCTTC. Residues: CSVEGQRGYYGYTF.

The chain uses TRBV4-1 and TRBJ2-5, with 10 bases matching TRBD2. The J segment lost 7 bases and the V segment lost 3 bases, leaving 11 bases of the junction unmatched. The CDR3 extends over 16 amino acids. Germline CDR1 is MGHRA and CDR2 is YSYEKL. The CDR3 sequence is CASSHPGASGSGTQYF. The DNA for the CDR3 is TGCGCCAGCAGCCATCCGGGTGCTAGCGGGAGTGGGACCCAGTACTTC.